This is a list of T cell receptor beta chains from one sample in a study of blood T cell repertoires in COVID-19. Assay: immunoSEQ multiplex PCR; the TCRdb copy retains only in-frame clones and omits some. The table has under 250,000 clones, 81% seen once. Sequences were obtained from PBMCs or T cells enriched from blood (not recorded which). Source of these receptors: a woman aged 50 to 60 with acute COVID-19. The CDR3 runs from the conserved cysteine through the conserved F or W. D genes are given only for firm matches. Part of the rows lack a size; the others show once, few, many or a class for expanded clones.

NA	TRBV27	NA	TRBJ2-7	CASRPPGQRYEQYF	TGTGCCAGCCGCCCGCCGGGACAACGTTACGAGCAGTACTTC
NA	TRBV27	NA	TRBJ2-6	CASSTRDVQAGSGANVLTF	TGTGCCAGCAGCACCAGGGATGTACAGGCCGGCTCTGGGGCCAACGTCCTGACTTTC
TRBD1	TRBV7-2	NA	TRBJ1-2	CASSLQEGAYGYTF	TGTGCCAGCAGCTTACAGGAGGGGGCGTATGGCTACACCTTC
TRBD2	TRBV19	NA	TRBJ2-7	CASTDGTSGPYEQYF	TGTGCCAGTACCGACGGGACTAGCGGGCCCTACGAGCAGTACTTC
TRBD1	TRBV6-5	NA	TRBJ1-4	CASRGQGGFGEKLFF	TGTGCCAGCAGAGGACAGGGAGGTTTTGGTGAAAAACTGTTTTTT
NA	TRBV6-2/TRBV6-3	NA	TRBJ1-5	CASSYQGSGQPQHF	TGTGCCAGCAGTTACCAGGGATCCGGTCAGCCCCAGCATTTT
NA	TRBV28	NA	TRBJ1-1	CASRTVPGTEAFF	TGTGCCAGCAGAACCGTCCCGGGGACTGAAGCTTTCTTT
NA	TRBV12-5	NA	TRBJ2-3	CASALGRGREDTQYF	TGTGCTAGTGCCCTAGGGCGAGGCAGGGAAGATACGCAGTATTTT
TRBD2	TRBV27	NA	TRBJ2-3	CASRLWGLAGFFPDTQYF	TGTGCCAGCAGACTTTGGGGTCTAGCGGGGTTTTTCCCAGATACGCAGTATTTT
NA	TRBV12-3/TRBV12-4	NA	TRBJ1-2	CASSLSVKYGYTF	TGTGCCAGCAGTTTATCTGTAAAATATGGCTACACCTTC
NA	TRBV6-5	few	TRBJ2-5	CASWGPRGETQYF	TGTGCCAGCTGGGGCCCCAGGGGAGAGACCCAGTACTTC
NA	TRBV19	NA	TRBJ1-2	CASIKSFGYGYTF	TGTGCCAGTATTAAGAGTTTTGGCTATGGCTACACCTTC
TRBD2	TRBV3-1/TRBV3-2	NA	TRBJ2-3	CASSFSGVGTDTQYF	TGTGCCAGCAGCTTTAGCGGGGTCGGCACAGATACGCAGTATTTT
NA	TRBV7-2	once	TRBJ1-6	CASSPRVVNSPLHF	TGTGCCAGCAGCCCGAGGGTTGTTAATTCACCCCTCCACTTT
NA	TRBV7-6	NA	TRBJ2-1	CASSIYNEQFF	TGTGCCAGCAGCATATACAATGAGCAGTTCTTC
NA	TRBV28	NA	TRBJ1-1	CASIIDRLNTEAFF	TGTGCCAGCATCATCGACAGGTTGAACACTGAAGCTTTCTTT